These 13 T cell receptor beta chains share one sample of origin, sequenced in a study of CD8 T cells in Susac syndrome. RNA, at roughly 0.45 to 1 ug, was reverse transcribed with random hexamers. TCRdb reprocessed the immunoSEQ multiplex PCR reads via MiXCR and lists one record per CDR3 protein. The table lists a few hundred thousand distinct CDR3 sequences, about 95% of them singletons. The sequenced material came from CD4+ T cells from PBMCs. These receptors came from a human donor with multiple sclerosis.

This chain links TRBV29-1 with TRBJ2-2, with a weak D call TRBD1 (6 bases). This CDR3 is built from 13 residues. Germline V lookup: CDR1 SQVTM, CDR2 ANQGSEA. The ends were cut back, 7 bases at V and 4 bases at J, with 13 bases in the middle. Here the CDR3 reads CSAESQGTGELFF. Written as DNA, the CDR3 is TGCAGCGCTGAGTCACAGGGCACCGGGGAGCTGTTTTTT.

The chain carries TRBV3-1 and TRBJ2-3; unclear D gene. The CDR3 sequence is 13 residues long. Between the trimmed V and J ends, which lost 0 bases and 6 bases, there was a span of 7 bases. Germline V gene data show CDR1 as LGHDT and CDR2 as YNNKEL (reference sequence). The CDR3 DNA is TGTGCCAGCAGCCAAGATTGGTCGGATACGCAGTATTTT. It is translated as CASSQDWSDTQYF.

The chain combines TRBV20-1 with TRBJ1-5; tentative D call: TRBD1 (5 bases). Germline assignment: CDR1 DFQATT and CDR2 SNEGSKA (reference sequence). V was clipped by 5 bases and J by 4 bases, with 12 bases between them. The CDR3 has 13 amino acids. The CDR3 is CSAPLGGNQPQHF. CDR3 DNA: TGCAGTGCTCCGCTGGGGGGGAATCAGCCCCAGCATTTT.

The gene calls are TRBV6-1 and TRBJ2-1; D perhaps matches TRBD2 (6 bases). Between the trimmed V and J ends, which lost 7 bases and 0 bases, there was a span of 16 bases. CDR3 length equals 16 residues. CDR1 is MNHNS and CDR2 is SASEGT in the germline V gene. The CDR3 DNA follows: TGTGCCAGCACTGTCGGAGGGGCACGCTCCTACAATGAGCAGTTCTTC. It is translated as CASTVGGARSYNEQFF.

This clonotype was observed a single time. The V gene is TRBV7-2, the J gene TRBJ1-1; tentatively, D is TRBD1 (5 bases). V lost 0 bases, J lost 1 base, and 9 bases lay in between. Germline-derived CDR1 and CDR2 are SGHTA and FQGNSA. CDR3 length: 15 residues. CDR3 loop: CASSLAFGGNTEAFF. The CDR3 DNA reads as TGTGCCAGCAGCTTAGCGTTTGGGGGGAACACTGAAGCTTTCTTT. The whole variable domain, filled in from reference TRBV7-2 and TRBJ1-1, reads GAGVSQSPSNKVTEKGKDVELRCDPISGHTALYWYRQSLGQGLEFLIYFQGNSAPDKSGLPSDRFSAERTGGSVSTLTIQRTQQEDSAVYLCASSLAFGGNTEAFFGQGTRLTVV.

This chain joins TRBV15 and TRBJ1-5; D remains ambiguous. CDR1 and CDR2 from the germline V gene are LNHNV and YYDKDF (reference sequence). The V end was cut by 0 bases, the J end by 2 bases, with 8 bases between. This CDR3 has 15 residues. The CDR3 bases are TGTGCCACCAGCAGAGATCCGGCCCGCAATCAGCCCCAGCATTTT. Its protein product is CATSRDPARNQPQHF.

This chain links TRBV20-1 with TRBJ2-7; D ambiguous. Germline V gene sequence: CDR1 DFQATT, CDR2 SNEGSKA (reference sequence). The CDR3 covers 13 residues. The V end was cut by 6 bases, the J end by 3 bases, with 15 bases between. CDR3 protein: CSARRKGYYEQYF. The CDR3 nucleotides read TGCAGTGCCCGTCGAAAGGGTTACTACGAGCAGTACTTC.

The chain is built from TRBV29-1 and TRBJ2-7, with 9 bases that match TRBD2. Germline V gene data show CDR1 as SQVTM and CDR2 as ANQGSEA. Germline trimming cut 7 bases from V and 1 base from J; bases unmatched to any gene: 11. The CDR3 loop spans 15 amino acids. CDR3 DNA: TGCAGCGCCGACTCGCGGGGGGGCCTGTCCTACGAGCAGTACTTC. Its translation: CSADSRGGLSYEQYF.

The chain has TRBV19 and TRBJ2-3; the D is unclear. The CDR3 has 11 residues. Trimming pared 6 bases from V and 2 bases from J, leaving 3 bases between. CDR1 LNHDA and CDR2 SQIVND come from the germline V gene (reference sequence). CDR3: CASRVTDTQYF. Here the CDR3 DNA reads TGTGCCAGTAGAGTCACAGATACGCAGTATTTT. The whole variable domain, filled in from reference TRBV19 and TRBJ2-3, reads DGGITQSPKYLFRKEGQNVTLSCEQNLNHDAMYWYRQDPGQGLRLIYYSQIVNDFQKGDIAEGYSVSREKKESFPLTVTSAQKNPTAFYLCASRVTDTQYFGPGTRLTVL.

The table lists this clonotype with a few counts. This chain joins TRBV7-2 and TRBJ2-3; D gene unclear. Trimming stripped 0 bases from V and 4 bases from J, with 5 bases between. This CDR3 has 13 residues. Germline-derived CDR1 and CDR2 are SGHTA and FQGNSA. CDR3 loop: CASSLAVPDTQYF. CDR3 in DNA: TGTGCCAGCAGCTTAGCAGTCCCAGATACGCAGTATTTT. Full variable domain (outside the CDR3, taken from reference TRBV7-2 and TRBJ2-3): GAGVSQSPSNKVTEKGKDVELRCDPISGHTALYWYRQSLGQGLEFLIYFQGNSAPDKSGLPSDRFSAERTGGSVSTLTIQRTQQEDSAVYLCASSLAVPDTQYFGPGTRLTVL.

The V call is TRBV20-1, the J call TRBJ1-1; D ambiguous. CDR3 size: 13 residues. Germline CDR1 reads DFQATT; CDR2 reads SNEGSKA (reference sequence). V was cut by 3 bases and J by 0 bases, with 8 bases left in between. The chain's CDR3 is CSASAQLNTEAFF. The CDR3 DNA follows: TGCAGTGCTAGCGCGCAGTTGAACACTGAAGCTTTCTTT.

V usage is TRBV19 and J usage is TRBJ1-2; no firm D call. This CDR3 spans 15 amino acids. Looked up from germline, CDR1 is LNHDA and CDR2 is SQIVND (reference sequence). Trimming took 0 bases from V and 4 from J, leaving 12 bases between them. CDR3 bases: TGTGCCAGTAGTATAGATCGGAGCACCTTCTATGGCTACACCTTC. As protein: CASSIDRSTFYGYTF.

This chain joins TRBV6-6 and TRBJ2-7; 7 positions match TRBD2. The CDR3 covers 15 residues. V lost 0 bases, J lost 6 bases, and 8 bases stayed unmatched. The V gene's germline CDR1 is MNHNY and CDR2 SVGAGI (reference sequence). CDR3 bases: TGTGCCAGCAGTTACTCGCCGACACTAGCGAGCGAGCAGTACTTC. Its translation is CASSYSPTLASEQYF.